This T cell receptor (beta chain) originates from a study of PD-1 blockade in classical Hodgkin lymphoma. Study-wide results and limits: At baseline, newly diagnosed patients reportedly showed less TCR diversity than healthy donors. TCR diversity rose significantly by C4D1 in CD4+ but not CD8+ cells. Repertoire difference causes, possibly disease activity or prior therapy, remain undefined.

In every patient, relapse followed autologous stem cell transplantation, while exposure to brentuximab vedotin differed. Points on this clone: Its antigen is as yet unknown.

Clones were sequenced by immunoSEQ multiplex PCR, and TCRdb holds only the in-frame ones, with some missing. The table records more than 25,000 clones, around 84% of them present only once. The V and J ends lost 4 bases and 2 bases respectively, with 11 bases between them. Looked up from germline, CDR1 is LGHNA and CDR2 is YSLEER. The CDR3 has 14 amino acids. V usage is TRBV4-3 and J usage is TRBJ1-2; weak D call: TRBD1 (6 bases). The receptor was derived from a human donor with classical Hodgkin lymphoma. Here the sequenced sample was peripheral blood mononuclear cells (PBMCs), taken at baseline. The CDR3 reads CASSPGRGNYGYTF. The CDR3, as DNA: TGCGCCAGCAGCCCTGGCAGGGGCAACTATGGCTACACCTTC.